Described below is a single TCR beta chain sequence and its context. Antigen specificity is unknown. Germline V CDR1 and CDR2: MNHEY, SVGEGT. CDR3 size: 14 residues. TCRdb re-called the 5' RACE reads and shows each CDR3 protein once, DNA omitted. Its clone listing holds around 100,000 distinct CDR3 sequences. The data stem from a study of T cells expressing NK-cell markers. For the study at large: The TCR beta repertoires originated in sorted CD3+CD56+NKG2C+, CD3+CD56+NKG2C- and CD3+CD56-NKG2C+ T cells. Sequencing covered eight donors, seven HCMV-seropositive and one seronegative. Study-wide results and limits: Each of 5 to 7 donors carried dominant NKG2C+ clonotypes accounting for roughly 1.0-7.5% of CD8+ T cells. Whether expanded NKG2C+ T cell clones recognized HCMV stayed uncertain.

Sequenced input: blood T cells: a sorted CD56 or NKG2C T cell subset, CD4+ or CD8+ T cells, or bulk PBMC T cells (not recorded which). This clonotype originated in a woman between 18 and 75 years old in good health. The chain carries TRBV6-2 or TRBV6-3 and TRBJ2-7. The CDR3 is CASSYGVDSYEQYF.